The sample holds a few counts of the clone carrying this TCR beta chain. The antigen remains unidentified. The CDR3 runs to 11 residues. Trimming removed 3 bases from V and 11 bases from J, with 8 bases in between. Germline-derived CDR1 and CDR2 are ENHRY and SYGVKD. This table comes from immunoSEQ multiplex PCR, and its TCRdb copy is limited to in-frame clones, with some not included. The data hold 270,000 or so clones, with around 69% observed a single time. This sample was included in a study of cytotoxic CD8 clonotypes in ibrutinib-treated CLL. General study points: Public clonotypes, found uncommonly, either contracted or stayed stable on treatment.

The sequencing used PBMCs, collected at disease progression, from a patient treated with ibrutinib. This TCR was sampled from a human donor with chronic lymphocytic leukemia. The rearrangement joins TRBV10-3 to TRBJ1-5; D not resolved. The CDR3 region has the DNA TGTGCCATCAGTGATGTGGGAGCCCAGCATTTT. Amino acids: CAISDVGAQHF.